This T cell receptor beta chain comes out of a study of HIV-infected patients and healthy controls. Whole blood was used without fractionation, so all unsorted peripheral T cells were included. By sample share, this clonotype is medium-sized. Reverse transcription used about 500 ng RNA and constant-region primers for alpha and beta. Using multiplexing indices, alpha and beta chain libraries were generated apart by chain-specific third strand synthesis. TCRdb reprocessed the 5' RACE reads with MiXCR, giving one entry per CDR3 protein. The table has about 10,000 distinct CDR3 sequences, approximately 8.2% seen once. The V end lost 4 bases, the J end lost 1 base, and 16 bases lay between the germline ends. The length of the CDR3 is 17 residues. CDR1 and CDR2 from the germline V gene are LNHDA and SQIVND (reference sequence).

The sequence was obtained from an adult in good health. Sequencing input: blood. This chain links TRBV19 with TRBJ2-2, with no clear D. The CDR3 region is CASSKGLLTENTGELFF. The CDR3 DNA sequence: TGTGCCAGTAGTAAGGGCCTCCTTACTGAGAACACCGGGGAGCTGTTTTTT.